This entry describes one T cell receptor beta chain. The data stem from a study of radiation and T cells in renal cell carcinoma. Study-level information: Nephrectomy followed 15 Gy stereotactic body radiation by 4 weeks.

This CDR3 comprises 15 residues. With 4 bases removed from V and 2 bases from J, the gap between germline ends came to 13 bases. The V gene's germline CDR1 is SGDLS and CDR2 YYNGEE. Clones were sequenced by immunoSEQ multiplex PCR, and TCRdb holds only the in-frame ones, with some missing. The data contain roughly 120,000 clones, approximately 78% of them singletons. Noted time point: baseline pretreatment blood. Treatment: 15 Gy SBRT to primary tumor, nephrectomy 4 weeks later. The chain joins TRBV9 to TRBJ1-3, with D unclear. The TCR sequence derives from a woman aged 55-69 years with renal cell carcinoma. This sample comprised blood, obtained from a patient whose treatment included radiotherapy and nephrectomy. The CDR3: CASSPTPGAGNTIYF. DNA for the CDR3: TGTGCCAGCAGCCCTACCCCGGGAGCTGGAAACACCATATATTTT.